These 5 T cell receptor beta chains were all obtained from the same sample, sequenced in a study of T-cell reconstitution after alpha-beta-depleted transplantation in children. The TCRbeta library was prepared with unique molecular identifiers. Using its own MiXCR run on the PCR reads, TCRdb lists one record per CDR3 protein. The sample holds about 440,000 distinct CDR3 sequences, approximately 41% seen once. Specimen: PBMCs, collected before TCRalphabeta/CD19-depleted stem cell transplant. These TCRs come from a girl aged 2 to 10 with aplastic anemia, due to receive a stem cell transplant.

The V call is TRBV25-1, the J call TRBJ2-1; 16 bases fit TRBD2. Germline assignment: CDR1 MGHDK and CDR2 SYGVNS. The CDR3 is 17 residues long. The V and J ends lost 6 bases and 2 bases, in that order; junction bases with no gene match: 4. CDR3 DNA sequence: TGTGCCAGCAGCGGGACTAGCGGGGGGGCCACCTACAATGAGCAGTTCTTC. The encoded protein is CASSGTSGGATYNEQFF.

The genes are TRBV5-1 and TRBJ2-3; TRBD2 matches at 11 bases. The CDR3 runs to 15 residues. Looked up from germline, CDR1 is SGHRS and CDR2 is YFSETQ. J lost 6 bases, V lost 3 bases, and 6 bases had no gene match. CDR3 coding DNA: TGCGCCAGCAGCTGGGAGACTAGCGGGATGGATACGCAGTATTTT. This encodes CASSWETSGMDTQYF.

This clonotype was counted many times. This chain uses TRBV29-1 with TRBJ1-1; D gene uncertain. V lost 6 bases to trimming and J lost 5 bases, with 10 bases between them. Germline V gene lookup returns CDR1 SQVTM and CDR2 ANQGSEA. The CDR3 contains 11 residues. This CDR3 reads CSVVPGTEAFF. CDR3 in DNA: TGCAGCGTCGTTCCGGGTACTGAAGCTTTCTTT.

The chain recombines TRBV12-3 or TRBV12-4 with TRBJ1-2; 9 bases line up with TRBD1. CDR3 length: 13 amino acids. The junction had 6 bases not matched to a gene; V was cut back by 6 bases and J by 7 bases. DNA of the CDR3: TGTGCCAGCAGAATAACAGGGGGCCGTGGCTACACCTTC. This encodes CASRITGGRGYTF.

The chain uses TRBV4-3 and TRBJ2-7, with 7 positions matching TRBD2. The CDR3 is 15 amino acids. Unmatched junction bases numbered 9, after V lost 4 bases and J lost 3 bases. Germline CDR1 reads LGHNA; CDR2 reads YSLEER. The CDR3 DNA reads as TGCGCCAGCAGCCGGGCCTCCGGGGGGAACTACGAGCAGTACTTC. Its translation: CASSRASGGNYEQYF.